This TCR beta chain stems from a study of cytomegalovirus exposure and HLA in healthy donors. TCRdb's table, derived via immunoSEQ multiplex PCR, lists solely in-frame clones and lacks some. The data contain about 120,000 clones, roughly nine tenths of them singletons. The germline V gene has CDR1 KGHSH and CDR2 LQKENI. Trimming cost V 1 base and J 8 bases, with 12 bases left between them. CDR3 length: 14 residues. General study points: Reports described diagnosis of cytomegalovirus status by the classifier as highly specific and sensitive.

With regard to this clone: The antigen is not known.

From the 120-subject validation cohort, which was separate from the roughly 670-subject first cohort, the donors were drawn. The chain uses TRBV18 and TRBJ2-1; D is undetermined. The sample comprised PBMCs. This clonotype was sampled from a woman under 30 in good health and CMV-seronegative. This chain's CDR3 is CASSPRIREDEQFF. CDR3 nucleotide sequence: TGTGCCAGCTCACCACGTATTCGCGAGGATGAGCAGTTCTTC.